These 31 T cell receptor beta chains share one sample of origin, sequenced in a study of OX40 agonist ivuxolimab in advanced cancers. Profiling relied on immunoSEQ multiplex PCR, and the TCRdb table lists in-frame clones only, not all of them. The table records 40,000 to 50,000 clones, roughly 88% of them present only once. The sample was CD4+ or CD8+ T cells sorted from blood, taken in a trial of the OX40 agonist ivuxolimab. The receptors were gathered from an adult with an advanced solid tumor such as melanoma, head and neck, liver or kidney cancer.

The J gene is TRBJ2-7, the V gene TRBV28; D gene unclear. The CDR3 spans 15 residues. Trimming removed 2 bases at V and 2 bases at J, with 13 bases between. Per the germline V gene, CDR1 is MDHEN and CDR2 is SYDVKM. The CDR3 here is CASSLGSPGTYEQYF. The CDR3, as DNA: TGTGCCAGCAGTTTAGGGTCACCGGGTACCTACGAGCAGTACTTC.

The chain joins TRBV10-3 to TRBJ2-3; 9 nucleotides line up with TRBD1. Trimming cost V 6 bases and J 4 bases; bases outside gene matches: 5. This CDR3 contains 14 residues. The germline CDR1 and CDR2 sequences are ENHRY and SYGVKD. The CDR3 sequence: CAIRGQGNPDTQYF. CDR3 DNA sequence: TGTGCCATCAGGGGACAGGGAAATCCAGATACGCAGTATTTT.

CDR3 sequence (DNA): TGTGCCAGCAGCCTGACAGGGGTTACTGAAGCTTTCTTT. Translating it yields CASSLTGVTEAFF. V usage is TRBV5-6 and J usage is TRBJ1-1; the match to TRBD1 covers 8 bases. Germline V gives CDR1 SGHDT, CDR2 YYEEEE. With 4 bases clipped from V and 5 bases from J, the junction kept 4 bases outside the gene matches. The CDR3 runs 13 residues.

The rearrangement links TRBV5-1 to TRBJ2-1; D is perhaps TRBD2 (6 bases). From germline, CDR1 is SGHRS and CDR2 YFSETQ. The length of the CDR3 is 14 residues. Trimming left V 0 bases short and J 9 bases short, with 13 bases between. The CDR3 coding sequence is TGCGCCAGCAGCTTGGGACTAGTGGTAGGTGAGCAGTTCTTC. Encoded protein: CASSLGLVVGEQFF.

The CDR3 here is CASSPRNPFQETQYF. The CDR3 DNA is TGTGCCAGCAGCCCCAGGAACCCGTTTCAAGAGACCCAGTACTTC. The V and J genes are TRBV5-6 and TRBJ2-5; D uncertain. CDR1 is SGHDT, CDR2 YYEEEE, per germline. There are 15 residues in the CDR3. Trimming took off 4 bases at V and 2 bases at J, with 15 bases between the two ends.

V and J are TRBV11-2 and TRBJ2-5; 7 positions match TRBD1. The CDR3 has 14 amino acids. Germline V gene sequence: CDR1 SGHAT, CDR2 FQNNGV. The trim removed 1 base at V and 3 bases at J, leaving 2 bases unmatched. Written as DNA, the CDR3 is TGTGCCAGCAGCTTAGTGGACAGGAAAGAGACCCAGTACTTC. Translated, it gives CASSLVDRKETQYF.

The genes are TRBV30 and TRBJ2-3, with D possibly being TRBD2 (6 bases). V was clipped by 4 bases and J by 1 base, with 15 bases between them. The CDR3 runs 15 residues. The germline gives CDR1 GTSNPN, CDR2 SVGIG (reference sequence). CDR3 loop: CAWTGVGGGTDTQYF. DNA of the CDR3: TGTGCCTGGACTGGGGTCGGGGGAGGCACAGATACGCAGTATTTT.

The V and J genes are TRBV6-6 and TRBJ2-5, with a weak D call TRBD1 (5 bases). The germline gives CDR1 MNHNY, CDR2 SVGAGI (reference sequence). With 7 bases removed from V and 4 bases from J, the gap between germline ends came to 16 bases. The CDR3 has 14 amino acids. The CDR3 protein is CASKTQGRGETQYF. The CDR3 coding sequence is TGTGCCAGCAAAACTCAGGGTCGTGGAGAGACCCAGTACTTC.

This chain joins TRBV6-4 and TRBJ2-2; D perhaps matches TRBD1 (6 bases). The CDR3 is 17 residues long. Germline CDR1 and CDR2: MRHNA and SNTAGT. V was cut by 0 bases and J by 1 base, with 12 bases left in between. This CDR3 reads CASSDSRDTGNTGELFF. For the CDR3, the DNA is TGTGCCAGCAGTGACTCCCGGGACACCGGGAACACCGGGGAGCTGTTTTTT.

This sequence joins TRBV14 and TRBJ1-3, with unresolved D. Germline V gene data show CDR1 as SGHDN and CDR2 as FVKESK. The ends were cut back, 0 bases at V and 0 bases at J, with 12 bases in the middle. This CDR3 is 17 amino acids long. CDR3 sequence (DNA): TGTGCCAGCAGCCAAGATGGGAGAGGGATCTCTGGAAACACCATATATTTT. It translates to CASSQDGRGISGNTIYF. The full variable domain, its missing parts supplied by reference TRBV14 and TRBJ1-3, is EAGVTQFPSHSVIEKGQTVTLRCDPISGHDNLYWYRRVMGKEIKFLLHFVKESKQDESGMPNNRFLAERTGGTYSTLKVQPAELEDSGVYFCASSQDGRGISGNTIYFGEGSWLTVV.

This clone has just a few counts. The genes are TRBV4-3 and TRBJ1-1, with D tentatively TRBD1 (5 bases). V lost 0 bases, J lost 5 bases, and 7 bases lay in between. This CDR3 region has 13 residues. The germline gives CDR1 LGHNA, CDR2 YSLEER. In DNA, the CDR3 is TGCGCCAGCAGCCAAGATTGGGGGACTGAAGCTTTCTTT. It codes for CASSQDWGTEAFF.

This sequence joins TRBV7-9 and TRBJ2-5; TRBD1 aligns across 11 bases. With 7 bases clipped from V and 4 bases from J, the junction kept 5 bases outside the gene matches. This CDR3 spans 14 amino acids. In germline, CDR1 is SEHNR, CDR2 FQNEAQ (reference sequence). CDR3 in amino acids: CASTRTGGSETQYF. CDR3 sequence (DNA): TGTGCCAGCACAAGGACAGGGGGCTCAGAGACCCAGTACTTC.

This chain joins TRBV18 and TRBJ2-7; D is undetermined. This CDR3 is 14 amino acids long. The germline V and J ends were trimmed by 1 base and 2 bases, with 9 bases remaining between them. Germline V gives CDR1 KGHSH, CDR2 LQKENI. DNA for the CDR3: TGTGCCAGCTCACCACTAGAAGGGCCCTACGAGCAGTACTTC. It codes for CASSPLEGPYEQYF.

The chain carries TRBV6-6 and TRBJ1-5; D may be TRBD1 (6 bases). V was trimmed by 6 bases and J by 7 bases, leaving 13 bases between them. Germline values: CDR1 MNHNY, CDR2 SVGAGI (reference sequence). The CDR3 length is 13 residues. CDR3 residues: CASSNGGRQPQHF. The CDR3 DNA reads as TGTGCCAGCAGCAACGGGGGGCGGCAGCCCCAGCATTTT.

The CDR3, as DNA: TGTGCCAGCAGCGTAGCCCCGACTAGCGGGGCTACAGATACGCAGTATTTT. Amino acids: CASSVAPTSGATDTQYF. The chain uses TRBV9 and TRBJ2-3, with 11 bases that match TRBD2. The J segment lost 3 bases and the V segment lost 0 bases, leaving 6 bases of the junction unmatched. CDR3 length: 17 amino acids. Per the germline V gene, CDR1 is SGDLS and CDR2 is YYNGEE.

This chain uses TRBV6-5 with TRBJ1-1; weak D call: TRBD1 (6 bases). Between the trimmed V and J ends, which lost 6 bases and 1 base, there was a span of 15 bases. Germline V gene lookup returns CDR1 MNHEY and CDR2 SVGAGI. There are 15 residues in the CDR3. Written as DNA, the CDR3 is TGTGCCAGCAGCCTCGGGGGGGGGCGGAACACTGAAGCTTTCTTT. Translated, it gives CASSLGGGRNTEAFF.

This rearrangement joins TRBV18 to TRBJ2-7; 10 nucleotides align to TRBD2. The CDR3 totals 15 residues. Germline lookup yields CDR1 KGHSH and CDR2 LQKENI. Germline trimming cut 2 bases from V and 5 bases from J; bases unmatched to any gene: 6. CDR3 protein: CASSPITSGNNEQYF. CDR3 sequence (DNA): TGTGCCAGCTCACCAATCACTAGCGGGAACAACGAGCAGTACTTC.

This chain's CDR3 is CASSLPGQGQGGYTF. CDR3 in DNA: TGTGCCAGCAGTCTACCTGGACAGGGGCAGGGGGGCTACACCTTC. The V and J genes are TRBV6-6 and TRBJ1-2; 9 bases align to TRBD1. Germline CDR1 is MNHNY and CDR2 is SVGAGI (reference sequence). J lost 8 bases, V lost 5 bases, and 12 bases had no gene match. The CDR3 contains 15 residues.

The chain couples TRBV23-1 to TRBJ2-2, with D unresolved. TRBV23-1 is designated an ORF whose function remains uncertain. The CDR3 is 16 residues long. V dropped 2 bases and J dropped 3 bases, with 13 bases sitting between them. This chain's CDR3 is CASSQETGSYTGELFF. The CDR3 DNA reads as TGCGCCAGCAGTCAAGAAACCGGGTCCTACACCGGGGAGCTGTTTTTT.

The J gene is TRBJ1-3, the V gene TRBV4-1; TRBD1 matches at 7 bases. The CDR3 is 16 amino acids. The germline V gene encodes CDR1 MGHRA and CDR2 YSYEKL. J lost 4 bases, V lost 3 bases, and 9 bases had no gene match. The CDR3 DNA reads TGCGCCAGCAGCCAGGACAGGTTCATGCCAGGAAACACCATATATTTT. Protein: CASSQDRFMPGNTIYF.

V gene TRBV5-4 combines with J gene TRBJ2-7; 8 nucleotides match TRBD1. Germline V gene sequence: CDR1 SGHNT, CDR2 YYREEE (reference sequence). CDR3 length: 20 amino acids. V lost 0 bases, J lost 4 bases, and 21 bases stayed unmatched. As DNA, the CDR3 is TGTGCCAGCAGCTTGGGGGGTCAGGGGGCGGTAGCTCTCGGATCATACGAGCAGTACTTC. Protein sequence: CASSLGGQGAVALGSYEQYF.

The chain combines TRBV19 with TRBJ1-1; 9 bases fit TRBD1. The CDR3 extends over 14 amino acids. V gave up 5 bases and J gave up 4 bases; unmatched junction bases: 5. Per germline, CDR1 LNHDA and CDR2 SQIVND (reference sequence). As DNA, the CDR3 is TGTGCCAGTAGTGAGGACAGGGGAGCCACTGAAGCTTTCTTT. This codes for CASSEDRGATEAFF.

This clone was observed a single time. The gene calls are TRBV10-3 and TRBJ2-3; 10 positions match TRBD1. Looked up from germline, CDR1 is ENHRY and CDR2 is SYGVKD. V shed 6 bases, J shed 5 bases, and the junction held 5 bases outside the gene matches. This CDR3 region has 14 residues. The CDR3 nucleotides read TGTGCCATCAGGACAGGGGGCGGGGGAGATACGCAGTATTTT. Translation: CAIRTGGGGDTQYF.

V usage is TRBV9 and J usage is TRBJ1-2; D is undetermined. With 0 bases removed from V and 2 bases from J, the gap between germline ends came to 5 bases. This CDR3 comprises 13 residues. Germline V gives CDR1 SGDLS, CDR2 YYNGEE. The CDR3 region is CASSVAGNYGYTF. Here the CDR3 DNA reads TGTGCCAGCAGCGTAGCCGGGAACTATGGCTACACCTTC.

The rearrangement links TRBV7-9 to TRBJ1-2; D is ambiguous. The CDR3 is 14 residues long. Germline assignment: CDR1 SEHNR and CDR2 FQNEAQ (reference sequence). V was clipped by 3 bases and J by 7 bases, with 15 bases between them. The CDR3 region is CASSFAGSLGGYTF. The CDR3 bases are TGTGCCAGCAGCTTCGCCGGGTCTCTTGGTGGCTACACCTTC.

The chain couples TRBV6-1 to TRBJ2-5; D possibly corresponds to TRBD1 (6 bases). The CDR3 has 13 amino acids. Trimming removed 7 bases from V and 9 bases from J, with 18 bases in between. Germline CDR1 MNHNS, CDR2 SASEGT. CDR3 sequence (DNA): TGTGCCAGCATGGGACACCCCGAAGGGGCCCAGTACTTC. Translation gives CASMGHPEGAQYF.

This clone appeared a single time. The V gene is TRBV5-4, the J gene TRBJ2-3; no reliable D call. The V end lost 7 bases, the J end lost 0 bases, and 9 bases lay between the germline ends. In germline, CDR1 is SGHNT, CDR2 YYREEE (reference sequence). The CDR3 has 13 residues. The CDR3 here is CASCEESTDTQYF. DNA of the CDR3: TGTGCCAGCTGCGAGGAGAGCACAGATACGCAGTATTTT.

CDR3 sequence: CASSMPYRTEAFF. The CDR3 DNA sequence: TGTGCCAGTAGTATGCCCTATAGAACTGAAGCTTTCTTT. This chain joins TRBV19 and TRBJ1-1, with D hard to call. Trimming cost V 3 bases and J 5 bases, with 10 bases left between them. CDR1 is LNHDA, CDR2 SQIVND, per germline (reference sequence). This CDR3 region has 13 residues.

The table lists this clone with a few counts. As DNA, the CDR3 is TGTGCCAGCACAGGGGGGGATTCACCCCTCCACTTT. Translated, it gives CASTGGDSPLHF. J is TRBJ1-6 and V is TRBV28, with 7 bases lining up with TRBD1. CDR3 length: 12 amino acids. J lost 8 bases, V lost 7 bases, and 2 bases had no gene match. From germline, CDR1 is MDHEN and CDR2 SYDVKM.

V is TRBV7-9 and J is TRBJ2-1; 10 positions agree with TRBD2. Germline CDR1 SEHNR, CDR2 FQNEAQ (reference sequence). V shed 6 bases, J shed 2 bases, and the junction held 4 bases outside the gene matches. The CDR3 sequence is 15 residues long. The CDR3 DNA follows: TGTGCCAGCAGTCCTGGACTAGCGGCCTACAATGAGCAGTTCTTC. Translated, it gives CASSPGLAAYNEQFF.

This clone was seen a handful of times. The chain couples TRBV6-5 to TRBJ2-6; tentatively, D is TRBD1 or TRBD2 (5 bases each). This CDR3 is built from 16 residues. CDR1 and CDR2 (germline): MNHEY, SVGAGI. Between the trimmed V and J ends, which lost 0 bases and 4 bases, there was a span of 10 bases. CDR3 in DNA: TGTGCCAGCAGTTACTCGATCGGGGCAGGGGCCAACGTCCTGACTTTC. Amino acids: CASSYSIGAGANVLTF.